The T cell receptor (beta chain) described here comes from a study of cytomegalovirus exposure and HLA in healthy donors. General study findings and limits: According to a later analysis, TCR clusters from the first cohort tended to co-occur in the roughly 120 validation repertoires. Investigators reported more than 150 TCR beta chains as tied to cytomegalovirus. Usually a TCR sequence was rare, but some public TCRs were found in many donors. There were three CMV-associated chains whose specificity for CMV antigens was confirmed in vitro.

Germline CDR1 and CDR2: MRHNA and SNTAGT. The CDR3 runs to 15 residues. V lost 7 bases and J lost 2; bases outside the gene matches: 4. Clones were read by immunoSEQ multiplex PCR, and TCRdb kept only the in-frame ones, dropping some. The sample shows 100,000 to 150,000 clones, approximately 88% of them seen only once. In regard to this clone: Its antigen is undetermined.

Sequenced input: PBMCs. V and J are TRBV6-4 and TRBJ2-2; 10 positions agree with TRBD2. This TCR came from a woman younger than 30 in good health and CMV-seronegative. Here the CDR3 DNA reads TGTGCCAGCATGCGGACTAGCGGAAACACCGGGGAGCTGTTTTTT. This codes for CASMRTSGNTGELFF.